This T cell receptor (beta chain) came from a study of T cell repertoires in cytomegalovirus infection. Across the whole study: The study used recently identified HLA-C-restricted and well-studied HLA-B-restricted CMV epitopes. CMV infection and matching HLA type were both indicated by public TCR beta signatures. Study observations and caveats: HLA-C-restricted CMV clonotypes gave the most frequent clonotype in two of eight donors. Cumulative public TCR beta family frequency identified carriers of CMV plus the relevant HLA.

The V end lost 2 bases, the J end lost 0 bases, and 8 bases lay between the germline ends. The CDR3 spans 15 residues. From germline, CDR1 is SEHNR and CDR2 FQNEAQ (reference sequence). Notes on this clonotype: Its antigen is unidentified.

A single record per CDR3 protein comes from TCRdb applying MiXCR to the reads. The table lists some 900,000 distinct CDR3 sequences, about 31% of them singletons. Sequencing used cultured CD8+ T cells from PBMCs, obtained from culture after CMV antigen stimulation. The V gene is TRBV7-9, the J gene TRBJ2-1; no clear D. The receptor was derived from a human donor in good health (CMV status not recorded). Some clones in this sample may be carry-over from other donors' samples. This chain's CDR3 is CASSLPTNSYNEQFF. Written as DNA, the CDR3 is TGTGCCAGCAGCTTACCAACAAACTCCTACAATGAGCAGTTCTTC.